This TCR beta chain was obtained from a study of blood T cells in healthy people across ages. Alongside a J-beta primer mix, a sample-barcoded 5' primer served in a second PCR lasting about 7 to 11 cycles. The authors tagged each cDNA molecule using a template-switch adaptor with 12 random nucleotides. TCRdb reanalysed the 5' RACE reads using MiXCR and keeps one entry per CDR3 protein. The repertoire includes about 1.7 million distinct CDR3 sequences, approximately 30% of them detected once, and 7.7% sits in the top ten. This clonotype was detected only once. Its specificity is unknown. Between the trimmed V and J ends, which lost 7 bases and 1 base, there was a span of 13 bases. The germline V gene encodes CDR1 MDHEN and CDR2 SYDVKM. The CDR3 is 15 amino acids. Investigators took 8.5 to 10 milliliters of peripheral blood from every donor. Whole-study findings and limits: Unsorted PBMCs prevented conclusive naive versus antigen-experienced comparison.

Input material: blood. The gene calls are TRBV28 and TRBJ2-2; possible D gene TRBD2, 6 bases. The source of this sequence is a woman aged 30 to 39 in good health. CDR3 sequence reads: CASTTVGGNTGELFF. CDR3 bases: TGTGCCAGCACCACGGTGGGGGGGAACACCGGGGAGCTGTTTTTT.